These 18 T cell receptor beta chains share one sample of origin, sequenced in a study of blood T cells in healthy people across ages. For the second PCR, which ran for about 7 to 12 cycles, a sample-barcoded 5' primer and a J-beta primer mix were used. MiXCR, run by TCRdb on the 5' RACE reads, gives a single entry per CDR3 protein. Among 750,000 to 950,000 distinct CDR3 sequences listed, about 55% were seen once. What was sequenced was blood. Source of these receptors: an elderly man in good health.

The chain combines TRBV7-9 with TRBJ2-6; the D is unclear. This CDR3 contains 18 residues. Trimming pared 0 bases from V and 1 base from J, leaving 13 bases between. Germline values: CDR1 SEHNR, CDR2 FQNEAQ (reference sequence). The CDR3 sequence is CASSLAGQDQSGANVLTF. The DNA of the CDR3 is TGTGCCAGCAGCTTAGCGGGCCAGGACCAGTCTGGGGCCAACGTCCTGACTTTC.

This clonotype turned up a few times. The chain has TRBV28 and TRBJ2-7; D may be TRBD1 or TRBD2 (6 bases each). CDR1 is MDHEN, CDR2 SYDVKM, per germline. The ends were cut back, 1 base at V and 3 bases at J, with 13 bases in the middle. This CDR3 region has 15 residues. CDR3 sequence: CASSLLGGPVYEQYF. The CDR3, as DNA: TGTGCCAGCAGTTTATTGGGGGGCCCAGTCTACGAGCAGTACTTC.

V is TRBV11-2 and J is TRBJ2-5, with TRBD2 matching over 12 bases. This CDR3 contains 16 residues. The V segment lost 7 bases and the J segment 11 bases; nucleotides outside the gene matches: 17. Per germline, CDR1 SGHAT and CDR2 FQNNGV. CDR3 loop: CASTETSGSPRPTQYF. The CDR3 nucleotides are TGTGCCAGCACCGAGACTAGCGGGAGCCCCCGACCCACGCAGTACTTC.

The chain uses TRBV7-2 and TRBJ2-5; either TRBD1 or TRBD2 may supply D (5 bases each). Germline V lookup: CDR1 SGHTA, CDR2 FQGNSA. The CDR3 totals 18 residues. V shed 1 base and J shed 3 bases, with 21 bases lying between them. The CDR3 region has the DNA TGTGCCAGCAGCTTAGAAGTCGGGACCAGGGCCTTAAAAGAGACCCAGTACTTC. Protein: CASSLEVGTRALKETQYF.

The rearrangement uses TRBV20-1 and TRBJ2-1, with 10 bases matching TRBD2. CDR1 DFQATT and CDR2 SNEGSKA come from the germline V gene (reference sequence). The CDR3 contains 18 residues. The trim removed 3 bases at V and 2 bases at J, leaving 13 bases unmatched. This CDR3 reads CSARAPGLAFLPYNEQFF. The CDR3 DNA reads TGCAGTGCTAGGGCCCCGGGACTAGCGTTTCTCCCCTACAATGAGCAGTTCTTC.

This clonotype was counted a single time. Only one base separates this from a far larger clonotype, so it likely reflects a read error. This rearrangement joins TRBV7-2 to TRBJ2-7; D is possibly TRBD2 (5 bases). The CDR3 spans 14 residues. Germline V gives CDR1 SGHTA, CDR2 FQGNSA. The CDR3 nucleotides read TGTGCCGGCAGCTTAGGCGGGTCGAGCTACGAGCAGTACTTC. Its translation is CAGSLGGSSYEQYF. The full variable domain, with the rest looked up from reference TRBV7-2 and TRBJ2-7, is GAGVSQSPSNKVTEKGKDVELRCDPISGHTALYWYRQSLGQGLEFLIYFQGNSAPDKSGLPSDRFSAERTGGSVSTLTIQRTQQEDSAVYLCAGSLGGSSYEQYFGPGTRLTVT.

This clonotype was detected only a few times. The V and J genes are TRBV4-2 and TRBJ2-7; D could derive from TRBD1 or TRBD2 (5 bases each). The germline V gene encodes CDR1 LGHNA and CDR2 YNFKEQ. Trimming took 4 bases from V and 5 from J, leaving 15 bases between them. This CDR3 has 14 amino acids. This CDR3 is CASSRGMGDDEQYF. The CDR3 DNA reads TGTGCCAGCAGCCGAGGGATGGGGGATGACGAGCAGTACTTC.

The V gene is TRBV20-1, the J gene TRBJ2-1; TRBD2 agrees at 13 bases. The germline CDR1 and CDR2 sequences are DFQATT and SNEGSKA (reference sequence). The CDR3 has 17 amino acids. The J segment lost 8 bases and the V segment lost 6 bases, leaving 16 bases of the junction unmatched. Here the CDR3 reads CSASGSLLAGGLDEQFF. DNA of the CDR3: TGCAGTGCCAGCGGTAGCCTACTAGCGGGAGGGTTGGATGAGCAGTTCTTC.

This clonotype was detected only a few times. This chain uses TRBV7-9 with TRBJ2-7; D is unresolved. CDR1 SEHNR and CDR2 FQNEAQ come from the germline V gene (reference sequence). The CDR3 is made up of 13 amino acids. Trimming shortened V by 5 bases and J by 0 bases, and 8 bases separated the two germline ends. CDR3 in amino acids: CASSILGSYEQYF. The CDR3 bases are TGTGCCAGCAGCATACTTGGCTCCTACGAGCAGTACTTC. Full variable domain (rest looked up from reference TRBV7-9 and TRBJ2-7): DTGVSQNPRHKITKRGQNVTFRCDPISEHNRLYWYRQTLGQGPEFLTYFQNEAQLEKSRLLSDRFSAERPKGSFSTLEIQRTEQGDSAMYLCASSILGSYEQYFGPGTRLTVT.

The V gene is TRBV29-1, the J gene TRBJ1-1; the D is unclear. This CDR3 contains 13 residues. Germline V gene lookup returns CDR1 SQVTM and CDR2 ANQGSEA. V dropped 3 bases and J dropped 5 bases, with 13 bases sitting between them. The CDR3 bases are TGCAGCGTTGAGCCAGGCCAAGGAACTGAAGCTTTCTTT. This translates into CSVEPGQGTEAFF.

About this clonotype: Given a much more abundant clone one base away, this may be a read error. This chain links TRBV29-1 with TRBJ2-7; D not certain. This CDR3 spans 10 amino acids. The germline gives CDR1 SQVTM, CDR2 ANQGSEA. The germline V and J ends were trimmed by 7 bases and 12 bases, with 16 bases remaining between them. The CDR3 DNA reads TGCAGCGCCCGTACGGAGACCCGGTACTTC. Its translation: CSARTETRYF.

The rearrangement joins TRBV5-1 to TRBJ2-5, with TRBD1 matching over 9 bases. The germline V gene has CDR1 SGHRS and CDR2 YFSETQ. This CDR3 has 16 residues. The junction had 11 bases not matched to a gene; V was cut back by 3 bases and J by 5 bases. The CDR3 sequence: CASSSTGGNVKETQYF. The CDR3, as DNA: TGCGCCAGCAGCTCCACAGGGGGCAACGTCAAGGAGACCCAGTACTTC.

This clonotype occurred a few times. The chain carries TRBV6-2 or TRBV6-3 and TRBJ2-1, with 8 bases that match TRBD2. Germline assignment: CDR1 MNHEY and CDR2 SVGEGT. CDR3 length: 17 amino acids. Trimming took 5 bases from V and 0 from J; bases not matched to a gene: 9. The CDR3 region is CASSPPRLAISYNEQFF. The CDR3 DNA reads TGTGCCAGCAGTCCACCCCGACTAGCGATCTCCTACAATGAGCAGTTCTTC.

This clonotype was seen only a few times. The gene calls are TRBV28 and TRBJ2-7; tentatively, D is TRBD1 (6 bases). V was cut by 5 bases and J by 4 bases, with 15 bases left in between. Per the germline V gene, CDR1 is MDHEN and CDR2 is SYDVKM. This CDR3 has 14 amino acids. CDR3 region: CASSPLGAIYEQYF. The DNA of the CDR3 is TGTGCCAGCAGTCCCTTGGGGGCCATTTACGAGCAGTACTTC. The complete variable domain, with remaining parts taken from reference TRBV28 and TRBJ2-7, reads DVKVTQSSRYLVKRTGEKVFLECVQDMDHENMFWYRQDPGLGLRLIYFSYDVKMKEKGDIPEGYSVSREKKERFSLILESASTNQTSMYLCASSPLGAIYEQYFGPGTRLTVT.

This clonotype has only a few counts. The chain combines TRBV4-2 with TRBJ2-7; D gene unclear. V was cut by 3 bases and J by 5 bases, with 8 bases left in between. This CDR3 contains 12 residues. Germline V CDR1 and CDR2: LGHNA, YNFKEQ. The CDR3 loop reads CASSHIRDEQYF. Written as DNA, the CDR3 is TGTGCCAGCAGCCACATCCGGGACGAGCAGTACTTC.

This clonotype was seen only a few times. V gene TRBV12-3 or TRBV12-4 combines with J gene TRBJ1-2; no clear D gene. CDR3 length: 13 amino acids. The V and J ends lost 3 bases and 8 bases respectively, with 13 bases between them. In DNA, the CDR3 is TGTGCCAGCAGTTTGAAGGGAACAGAGGGCTACACCTTC. Protein product: CASSLKGTEGYTF.

This clonotype has more than one count but fewer than ten. This sequence joins TRBV12-3 or TRBV12-4 and TRBJ2-5, with D maybe TRBD1 (6 bases). This CDR3 comprises 13 residues. V lost 8 bases and J lost 4, with 14 bases in between. The CDR3 sequence: CASATRGRETQYF. The CDR3 DNA sequence: TGTGCCAGCGCCACCAGGGGACGAGAGACCCAGTACTTC.

This clonotype was seen a single time. The V call is TRBV12-3 or TRBV12-4, the J call TRBJ2-4, with 8 bases matching TRBD2. The end of the DNA fits TRBJ2-7 better, so the J call may be wrong. CDR3 length: 14 residues. CDR3 residues: CASSPAGGLREQYF. CDR3 bases: TGTGCCAGCAGTCCCGCGGGGGGACTACGCGAGCAGTACTTC.